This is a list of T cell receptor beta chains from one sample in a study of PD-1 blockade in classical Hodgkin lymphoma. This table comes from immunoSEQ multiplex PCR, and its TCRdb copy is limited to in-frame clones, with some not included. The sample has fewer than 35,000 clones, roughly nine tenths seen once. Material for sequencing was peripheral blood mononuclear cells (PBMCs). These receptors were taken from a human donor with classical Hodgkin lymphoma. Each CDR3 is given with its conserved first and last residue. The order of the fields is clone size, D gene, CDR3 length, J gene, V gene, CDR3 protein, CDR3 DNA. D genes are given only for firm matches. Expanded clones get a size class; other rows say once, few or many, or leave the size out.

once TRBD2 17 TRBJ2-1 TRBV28 CASSPPSGRSSYNEQFF TGTGCCAGCAGTCCTCCTAGCGGGAGGAGCTCCTACAATGAGCAGTTCTTC
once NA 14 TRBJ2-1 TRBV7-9 CASTLGDNYNEQFF TGTGCCAGCACCCTAGGGGACAACTACAATGAGCAGTTCTTC
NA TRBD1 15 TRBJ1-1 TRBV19 CASSTTDRAKTEAFF TGTGCCAGTAGTACGACCGACAGGGCCAAGACTGAAGCTTTCTTT
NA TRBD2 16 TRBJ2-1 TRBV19 CASSIKPGLAGNEQFF TGTGCCAGTAGTATAAAACCTGGACTAGCGGGCAATGAGCAGTTCTTC
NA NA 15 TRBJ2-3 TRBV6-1 CASSDLGRNTDTQYF TGTGCCAGCAGTGACCTTGGGAGGAACACAGATACGCAGTATTTT
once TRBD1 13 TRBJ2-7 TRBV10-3 CATSQGTAYEQYF TGTGCCACCTCACAGGGGACGGCCTACGAGCAGTACTTC
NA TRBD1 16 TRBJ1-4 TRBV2 CASSVPGQVSNEKLFF TGTGCCAGCAGCGTCCCGGGACAGGTGTCTAATGAAAAACTGTTTTTT
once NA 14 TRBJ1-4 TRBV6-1 CASRSRATNEKLFF TGTGCCAGCAGATCCCGGGCCACGAATGAAAAACTGTTTTTT
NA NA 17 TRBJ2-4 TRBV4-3 CASSQDLVTVAKNIQYF TGCGCCAGCAGCCAAGATCTAGTGACGGTAGCCAAAAACATTCAGTACTTC
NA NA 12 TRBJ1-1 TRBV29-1 CSVYNRVSEAFF TGCAGCGTCTACAACAGGGTTTCTGAAGCTTTCTTT
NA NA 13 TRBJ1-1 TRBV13 CASSLSQGNEAFF TGTGCCAGCAGCTTAAGCCAGGGGAATGAAGCTTTCTTT
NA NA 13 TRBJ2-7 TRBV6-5 CASTSQLAYEQYF TGTGCCAGCACTTCCCAACTAGCCTACGAGCAGTACTTC
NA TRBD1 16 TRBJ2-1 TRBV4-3 CASSQDGPGGYNEQFF TGCGCCAGCAGCCAAGATGGGCCAGGGGGTTACAATGAGCAGTTCTTC
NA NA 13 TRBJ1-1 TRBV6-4 CASSEEMNTEAFF TGTGCCAGCAGTGAAGAGATGAACACTGAAGCTTTCTTT
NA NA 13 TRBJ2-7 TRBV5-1 CASSYGDAGEQYF TGCGCCAGCAGCTACGGCGACGCGGGCGAGCAGTACTTC
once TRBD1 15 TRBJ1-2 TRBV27 CASSPRQGVHYGYTF TGTGCCAGCAGTCCAAGACAGGGAGTTCACTATGGCTACACCTTC
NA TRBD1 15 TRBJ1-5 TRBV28 CASHDGTGGHQPQHF TGTGCCAGCCACGACGGGACAGGGGGCCACCAGCCCCAGCATTTT
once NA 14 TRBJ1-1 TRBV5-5 CASSTRSTDTEAFF TGTGCCAGCAGCACACGTTCGACCGACACTGAAGCTTTCTTT
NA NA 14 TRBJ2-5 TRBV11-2 CASSPVLGEKTQYF TGTGCCAGCAGCCCAGTCCTCGGTGAGAAGACCCAGTACTTC
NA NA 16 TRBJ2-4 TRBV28 CASSLQGPLARNIQYF TGTGCCAGCAGTTTACAGGGCCCCTTAGCCAGGAACATTCAGTACTTC
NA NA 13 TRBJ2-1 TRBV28 CASRDDSYNEQFF TGTGCCAGCAGGGACGACTCCTACAATGAGCAGTTCTTC
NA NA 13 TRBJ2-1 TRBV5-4 CASSKSGSDEQFF TGTGCCAGCAGTAAAAGCGGATCCGATGAGCAGTTCTTC
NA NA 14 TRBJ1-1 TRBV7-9 CASSPGGGLLEAFF TGTGCCAGCAGCCCCGGCGGGGGCCTGCTTGAAGCTTTCTTT
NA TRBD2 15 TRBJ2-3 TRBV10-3 CAISWLAGVSDTQYF TGTGCCATCAGTTGGCTAGCGGGAGTGTCAGATACGCAGTATTTT
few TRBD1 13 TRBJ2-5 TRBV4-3 CASSQHDQGAQYF TGCGCCAGCAGCCAACATGACCAGGGGGCCCAGTACTTC
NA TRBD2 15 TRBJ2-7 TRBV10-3 CAISGGVAGEYEQYF TGTGCCATCAGTGGAGGGGTAGCGGGAGAGTACGAGCAGTACTTC
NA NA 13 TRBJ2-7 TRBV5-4 CASRSGGSYEQYF TGTGCCAGCAGAAGTGGCGGCTCCTACGAGCAGTACTTC
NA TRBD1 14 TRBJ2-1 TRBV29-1 CSVGQGSSYNEQFF TGCAGCGTTGGACAGGGAAGCTCCTACAATGAGCAGTTCTTC
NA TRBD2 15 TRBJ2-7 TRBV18 CASSPSGRNLREQYF TGTGCCAGCTCACCAAGCGGGAGGAACCTTCGCGAGCAGTACTTC
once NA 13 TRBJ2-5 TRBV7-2 CASSLAYPETQYF TGTGCCAGCAGCTTAGCCTACCCCGAGACCCAGTACTTC
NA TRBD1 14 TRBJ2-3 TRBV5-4 CASSQWDRTDTQYF TGTGCCAGCAGCCAATGGGACAGGACAGATACGCAGTATTTT
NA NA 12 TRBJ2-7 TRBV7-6 CASSLADYEQYF TGTGCCAGCAGCTTAGCCGACTACGAGCAGTACTTC
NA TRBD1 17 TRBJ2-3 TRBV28 CASSPPWAGGTSDTQYF TGTGCCAGCAGTCCCCCGTGGGCAGGGGGTACCTCAGATACGCAGTATTTT
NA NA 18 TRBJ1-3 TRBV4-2 CASSQDAGLSNNGNTIYF TGTGCCAGCAGCCAAGACGCCGGGCTTAGCAACAATGGAAACACCATATATTTT
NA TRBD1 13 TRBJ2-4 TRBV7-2 CASSADRGTIQYF TGTGCCAGCAGCGCAGACAGGGGTACCATTCAGTACTTC
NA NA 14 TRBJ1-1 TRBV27 CASSGGRLNTEAFF TGTGCCAGCAGTGGCGGACGGTTAAACACTGAAGCTTTCTTT
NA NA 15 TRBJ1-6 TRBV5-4 CASSLGVQGNSPLHF TGTGCCAGCAGCTTGGGCGTGCAGGGAAATTCACCCCTCCACTTT
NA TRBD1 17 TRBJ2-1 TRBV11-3 CASSLTSWTGRFGEQFF TGTGCCAGCAGCTTAACCTCGTGGACAGGGAGATTCGGTGAGCAGTTCTTC
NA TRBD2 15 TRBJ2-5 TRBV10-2 CASSPAGGPQETQYF TGCGCCAGCAGCCCAGCGGGAGGGCCCCAAGAGACCCAGTACTTC
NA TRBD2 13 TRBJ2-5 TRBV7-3 CASSLTAGGTQYF TGTGCCAGCAGCTTAACTGCGGGGGGGACCCAGTACTTC
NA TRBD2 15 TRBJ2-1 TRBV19 CASSIPSGRPNEQFF TGTGCCAGTAGTATTCCTAGCGGGCGCCCCAATGAGCAGTTCTTC
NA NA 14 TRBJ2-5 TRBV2 CASSERRNQETQYF TGTGCCAGCAGTGAAAGGCGTAACCAAGAGACCCAGTACTTC
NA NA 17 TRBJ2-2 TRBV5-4 CASSLAMGGAGTGELFF TGTGCCAGCAGCTTGGCCATGGGGGGCGCAGGTACCGGGGAGCTGTTTTTT
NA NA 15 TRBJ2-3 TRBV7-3 CASSLTGPTSDTLYF TGTGCCAGCAGCTTGACAGGTCCTACTTCCGATACGTTGTATTTT
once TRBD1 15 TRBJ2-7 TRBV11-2 CASSLGGTGGNEQYF TGTGCCAGCAGCTTAGGTGGGACAGGGGGCAACGAGCAGTACTTC
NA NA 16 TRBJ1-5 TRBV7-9 CASSFGEGVSNQPQHF TGTGCCAGCAGCTTCGGGGAGGGTGTGAGCAATCAGCCCCAGCATTTT
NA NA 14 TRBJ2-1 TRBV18 CASSPPRTVNEQFF TGTGCCAGCTCACCACCCCGGACAGTCAATGAGCAGTTCTTC
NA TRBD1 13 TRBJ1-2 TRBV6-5 CASSYDRADGYTF TGTGCCAGCAGTTACGACAGGGCGGATGGCTACACCTTC
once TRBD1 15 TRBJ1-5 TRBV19 CASSTEDRGSQPQHF TGTGCCAGTAGTACGGAGGACAGGGGGAGTCAGCCCCAGCATTTT
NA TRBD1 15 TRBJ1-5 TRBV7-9 CASSIDRGGNQPQHF TGTGCCAGCAGCATTGACAGGGGAGGAAATCAGCCCCAGCATTTT
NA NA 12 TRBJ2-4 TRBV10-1 CASIKAKNIQYF TGCGCCAGCATCAAAGCCAAAAACATTCAGTACTTC
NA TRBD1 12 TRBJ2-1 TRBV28 CASSLGGHEQFF TGTGCCAGCAGCTTAGGGGGCCATGAGCAGTTCTTC
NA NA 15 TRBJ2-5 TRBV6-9 CASSSMGAGQETQYF TGTGCCAGCAGCTCAATGGGGGCAGGACAAGAGACCCAGTACTTC
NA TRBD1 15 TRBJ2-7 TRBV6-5 CASSSPTGAGYEQYF TGTGCCAGCAGTAGCCCGACAGGGGCAGGCTACGAGCAGTACTTC
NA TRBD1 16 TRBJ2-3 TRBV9 CASSAIPGQGIDTQYF TGTGCCAGCAGCGCGATCCCGGGACAGGGAATAGATACGCAGTATTTT
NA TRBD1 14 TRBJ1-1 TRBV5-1 CASSLTGGGTEAFF TGCGCCAGCAGCTTGACAGGGGGCGGGACTGAAGCTTTCTTT
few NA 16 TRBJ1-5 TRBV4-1 CASSQDSGWGNQPQHF TGCGCCAGCAGCCAAGATTCAGGGTGGGGCAATCAGCCCCAGCATTTT
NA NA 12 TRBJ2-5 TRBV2 CASSPRGETQYF TGTGCCAGCAGCCCGAGGGGGGAGACCCAGTACTTC
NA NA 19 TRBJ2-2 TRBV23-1 CASKRRTAESGKSTGELFF TGCGCCAGCAAACGGAGGACTGCCGAATCGGGGAAATCCACCGGGGAGCTGTTTTTT
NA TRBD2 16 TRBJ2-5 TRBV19 CASSLGTSGTSETQYF TGTGCCAGTAGTCTCGGGACTAGCGGGACTTCAGAGACCCAGTACTTC